The sequence of this TCR beta chain was determined in a study of blood T cell repertoires in COVID-19 (dated by TCRdb to about 2020). For the study in its entirety: Collaborator samples came from the United States, Italy and Spain and covered acute and convalescent phases of COVID-19. The prospective study material was composed of cDNA or gDNA derived from T cells, B-cell-depleted T cells, or PBMCs. The dataset comprised deeply sampled blood TCRbeta repertoires from subjects exposed to, actively infected with, or recovered from COVID-19. The repertoires were released in a freely available public database meant as a resource for research on the immune response to SARS-CoV-2. The samples were drawn from the first 160 participants of the ongoing ImmuneRACE study and from over 950 subjects provided by 6 global collaborators. A de-identified subject ID, COVID-19 status, age in years and sex were almost always included in the sample metadata. Where HLA class I and class II types were available, the types were taken from metadata supplied by the sample provider, not from assay-based typing.

A second Seattle source provided samples from volunteer blood donors who had recovered from COVID-19. Whole blood was collected in K2EDTA tubes by collaborating institutions according to the institutions' own protocols. For TCRbeta analysis, collaborators shipped samples in one of three forms: frozen whole blood, isolated PBMCs, or DNA extracted from either of those sample types. Based on the germline V gene, the CDR1 and CDR2 sequences are SQVTM and ANQGSEA. Between the V and J ends, shortened by 1 base and 11 bases respectively, the junction contains 14 bases. Its CDR3 holds 12 amino acids, cysteine through phenylalanine. The retained sequence is limited to the CDR3, 36 bases, with the frame set at the first base. The full study reports these points: How much clinical and demographic metadata was included differed by source and by participant, and the metadata was provided uncurated.

Concerning this clone: The clone's antigen remains unknown. Per-base qualities were not stored, and no clone one base away is much larger.

TCRbeta CDR3 regions were amplified from genomic DNA using the immunoSEQ Assay, a bias-controlled multiplex PCR. The authors' analysis ran thus. Within the assay, amplification of reference gene primers was used to estimate how many nucleated cells each sample contained. Sequence reads were collapsed and filtered to measure the absolute abundance of every unique TCRbeta CDR3 rearrangement. Productive Simpson clonality was computed per sample as the square root of Simpson's diversity index over productive rearrangements. This is the immuneACCESS table as TCRdb keeps it, with only in-frame sequences that have V and J called. A part of the clones is gone; compared with another copy, unresolved V genes explain less than half, and the rest is unexplained. V and J calls plus clone size are reproduced from that table; the DNA served to infer D and trimming. This sample comprises roughly 260,000 clones, 75% to 90% of them detected only once. 2.2% of the sample is in the top ten clones.

Sequences were obtained from peripheral blood. The clonotype comes from a woman aged 45-60 years who had recovered from COVID-19. This sequence uses TRBV29-1 and TRBJ1-1; the D segment could be TRBD1, given 6 matching bases. At the DNA level, the sequence is TGCAGCGTTGAAGCCCCGGGGGGCGGGGCTTTCTTT. It codes for CSVEAPGGGAFF.